Listed below are T cell receptor beta chains from one sample, sequenced in a study of T cells in Graves' hyperthyroidism and ophthalmopathy. One entry per CDR3 protein results from TCRdb running MiXCR on the multiplex PCR reads. The table has over 700,000 distinct CDR3 sequences, approximately 36% seen once. The sample comprised blood. The receptor source for this set is a woman aged 35 to 49 with Graves' hyperthyroidism. Both conserved end residues are trimmed from each CDR3. The size entry is marked missing in some rows and otherwise reads once, few, many or a size class.

v_call	clone_size	j_call	cdr3_aa
TRBV7-9	many	TRBJ2-2	ASSYPGHGELF
TRBV11-2	many	TRBJ1-2	ASSHPGQSYGYT
TRBV9	few	TRBJ2-5	ASSVAPGDRERRETQY
TRBV6-5	many	TRBJ1-1	ASIRGDRPPGEAF
TRBV7-2	few	TRBJ2-2	ASSLVGFGIDGELF
TRBV7-8	many	TRBJ2-5	ASSLWWEGETQY
TRBV5-1	few	TRBJ1-2	ASSLEGSWNYGYT
TRBV15	many	TRBJ2-2	ATSNRGLGTGELF
TRBV7-8	many	TRBJ2-6	ASSPYRVPSGANVLT
TRBV6-6	many	TRBJ1-5	ASSRDTDQPQH
TRBV4-1	-	TRBJ2-6	ASSQDRADSGANVLT
TRBV6-5	-	TRBJ2-7	ASSTVDTYEQY
TRBV25-1	many	TRBJ1-1	ASRLFLPGGGFSEAF
TRBV29-1	few	TRBJ1-2	SVEHRGRYGYT
TRBV7-2	-	TRBJ1-3	ASSLAARGTIY
TRBV29-1	-	TRBJ2-7	SLGGQGEQY
TRBV11-2	few	TRBJ1-1	ASSLVRGWGTEAF
TRBV5-6	many	TRBJ1-2	ASTTTGEST
TRBV10-3	few	TRBJ2-6	ASSYHRSGANVLT
TRBV20-1	few	TRBJ1-1	SARVGGKPGAF
TRBV12-3/TRBV12-4	many	TRBJ1-6	ASSPDRARSPLH
TRBV7-2	-	TRBJ1-5	ASSPDRGREETQH